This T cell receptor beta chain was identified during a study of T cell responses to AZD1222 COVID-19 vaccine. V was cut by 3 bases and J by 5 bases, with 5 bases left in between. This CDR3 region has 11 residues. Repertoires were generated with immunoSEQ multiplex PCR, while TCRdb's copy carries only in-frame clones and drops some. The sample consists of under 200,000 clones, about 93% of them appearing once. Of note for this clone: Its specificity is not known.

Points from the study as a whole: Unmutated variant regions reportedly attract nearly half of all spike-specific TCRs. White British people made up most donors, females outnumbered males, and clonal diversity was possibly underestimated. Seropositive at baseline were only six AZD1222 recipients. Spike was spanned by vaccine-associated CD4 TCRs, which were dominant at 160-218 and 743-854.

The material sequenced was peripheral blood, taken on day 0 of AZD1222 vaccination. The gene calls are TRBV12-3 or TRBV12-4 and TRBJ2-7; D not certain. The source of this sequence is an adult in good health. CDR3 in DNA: TGTGCCAGCAGTTTTGGGGACGAGCAGTACTTC. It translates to CASSFGDEQYF.